Following are 12 T cell receptor beta chains from one sample sequenced in a study of T-cell memory formation after mild COVID-19. TCRdb reprocessed the 5' RACE reads with MiXCR, giving one entry per CDR3 protein. The sample holds hundreds of thousands of distinct CDR3 sequences, about 20% seen once. The sample was PBMCs or a T cell subset sorted from them (not recorded which). These receptors all stem from an adult woman who had mild COVID-19 (a few samples of this study predate the infection). Cell type and time point are not known.

This clonotype was seen a few times. The rearrangement uses TRBV5-6 and TRBJ2-5, with D tentatively TRBD1 (5 bases). The CDR3 runs to 14 residues. Germline V gene sequence: CDR1 SGHDT, CDR2 YYEEEE. Trimming took off 3 bases at V and 0 bases at J, with 9 bases between the two ends. This chain's CDR3 is CASSSQANQETQYF. The CDR3 region has the DNA TGTGCCAGCAGCTCACAGGCAAACCAAGAGACCCAGTACTTC.

In this sample, this clonotype turned up a few times. The rearrangement uses TRBV7-2 and TRBJ2-3, with D unclear. This CDR3 has 16 amino acids. CDR1 and CDR2 from the germline V gene are SGHTA and FQGNSA. V was pared by 3 bases and J by 2 bases, with 15 bases between. CDR3: CASSFGLRAYTDTQYF. The CDR3 DNA is TGTGCCAGCAGCTTCGGGCTTCGAGCCTACACAGATACGCAGTATTTT.

V and J are TRBV27 and TRBJ1-6; TRBD1 matches 8 bases. Germline V CDR1 and CDR2: MNHEY, SMNVEV (reference sequence). The CDR3 totals 15 residues. After removal of 5 bases from V and 7 bases from J, the junction contained 7 bases not matched to a gene. The CDR3 sequence: CASSPQGAVNSPLHF. CDR3 sequence (DNA): TGTGCCAGCAGTCCTCAGGGGGCGGTCAATTCACCCCTCCACTTT.

The chain carries TRBV5-6 and TRBJ1-2, with D unresolved. This CDR3 region has 13 residues. Germline V gene lookup returns CDR1 SGHDT and CDR2 YYEEEE. Trimming took 4 bases from V and 6 from J, leaving 13 bases between them. The CDR3 sequence is CASSVDTSNGYTF. CDR3 DNA sequence: TGTGCCAGCAGCGTGGATACGTCGAATGGCTACACCTTC.

V and J are TRBV30 and TRBJ1-1, with TRBD1 as a possible D gene (5 bases). Deletions cut 0 bases from V and 2 bases from J, with 13 bases between. The length of the CDR3 is 15 residues. Germline CDR1 and CDR2: GTSNPN and SVGIG (reference sequence). The CDR3 DNA sequence: TGTGCCTGGAGTGTACCTGGGGCGGCTAACACTGAAGCTTTCTTT. Protein product: CAWSVPGAANTEAFF.

This clonotype has a handful of counts. The chain joins TRBV12-3 or TRBV12-4 to TRBJ2-5; D might be TRBD1 or TRBD2, each matching 5 bases. The CDR3 is 14 residues long. V lost 5 bases and J 3 bases, leaving 13 bases between the germline ends. CDR3 sequence: CASSHRVGEETQYF. The DNA of the CDR3 is TGTGCCAGCAGTCACCGAGTGGGGGAAGAGACCCAGTACTTC.

This clonotype was counted between two and nine times. The genes are TRBV7-2 and TRBJ2-1; 11 bases line up with TRBD1. The CDR3 length is 15 residues. V was clipped by 5 bases and J by 4 bases; unmatched bases: 4. The V gene's germline CDR1 is SGHTA and CDR2 FQGNSA. This chain's CDR3 is CASSRDRGEYNEQFF. CDR3 sequence (DNA): TGTGCCAGCAGCCGGGACAGGGGGGAATACAATGAGCAGTTCTTC.

There are a few counts of this clonotype. This rearrangement joins TRBV11-3 to TRBJ2-2, with 7 bases fitting TRBD2. The ends lost 0 bases at V and 0 bases at J; junction bases unmatched: 1. In germline, CDR1 is SGHNT, CDR2 YENEEA. CDR3 length: 16 residues. The CDR3 protein is CASSLDGRTNTGELFF. The CDR3 DNA is TGTGCCAGCAGCTTAGACGGGAGGACGAACACCGGGGAGCTGTTTTTT.

This chain links TRBV7-9 with TRBJ2-1; D unresolved. Germline CDR1 and CDR2: SEHNR and FQNEAQ (reference sequence). The V end lost 5 bases, the J end lost 4 bases, and 9 bases lay between the germline ends. The CDR3 sequence is 13 residues long. CDR3 DNA: TGTGCCAGCAGCCCCTCGGTGTACAATGAGCAGTTCTTC. Its protein is CASSPSVYNEQFF.

The genes are TRBV20-1 and TRBJ2-5, with 8 bases lining up with TRBD1. V was clipped by 2 bases and J by 3 bases; unmatched bases: 2. From germline, CDR1 is DFQATT and CDR2 SNEGSKA (reference sequence). The CDR3 spans 13 residues. CDR3 amino acids: CSARWDRKETQYF. In DNA, the CDR3 is TGCAGTGCTAGATGGGACAGGAAAGAGACCCAGTACTTC.

This clonotype has just a few counts. The J gene is TRBJ2-5, the V gene TRBV25-1; D possibly corresponds to TRBD2 (5 bases). Between the trimmed V and J ends, which lost 2 bases and 4 bases, there was a span of 11 bases. This CDR3 region has 14 residues. CDR1 and CDR2 (germline): MGHDK, SYGVNS. This CDR3 is CASSESGRGETQYF. CDR3 in DNA: TGTGCCAGCAGTGAAAGCGGTAGAGGAGAGACCCAGTACTTC.

This clonotype has at least ten counts. In DNA form, the CDR3 reads TGCGCCAGCAGCTTGATCGACAGGAGCACTGAAGCTTTCTTT. Translated: CASSLIDRSTEAFF. V and J are TRBV5-1 and TRBJ1-1, with D maybe TRBD1 (6 bases). Trimming left V 1 base short and J 4 bases short, with 11 bases between. Per germline, CDR1 SGHRS and CDR2 YFSETQ. This CDR3 has 14 amino acids.